Each of the 21 T cell receptor beta chains below was sequenced from the same sample in a study of long-term antiretroviral therapy in people with HIV (dated by TCRdb to 2021 to 2024). The immunoSEQ hsTCRB v3.0 assay was used at survey level resolution for TRB variable region sequencing. The table comes from immuneACCESS by way of TCRdb, which keeps in-frame sequences with V and J called. Part of the clones is missing from these tables; in studies checked, under half for an unresolved V gene and the rest for unknown reasons. This sample is represented by over 30,000 clones; approximately 72% of them were singletons. The top ten hold around 3.7% of the sample. Sample: unsorted PBMCs, taken 3 years after starting antiretroviral therapy. The receptors shown here come from a man aged 45-65 years with HIV.

This clone was detected only a few times. The chain is built from TRBV27 and TRBJ2-7, with no clear D. V lost 2 bases to trimming and J lost 0 bases, with 8 bases between them. This CDR3 contains 14 residues. Germline CDR1 is MNHEY and CDR2 is SMNVEV (reference sequence). CDR3: CASSLQQSSYEQYF. The DNA for the CDR3 is TGTGCCAGCAGTTTACAACAGAGCTCCTACGAGCAGTACTTC.

In regard to this clone: The junction departs from the called germline gene at one end, perhaps through a read error. This sequence joins TRBV7-2 and TRBJ2-1; a weak D match, TRBD2 (7 bases). There are 17 residues in the CDR3. CDR1 and CDR2 from the germline V gene are SGHTA and FQGNSA. The CDR3, as DNA: TGTGCCAGCAGTTTAGGTCCCTCGGGGGGCGCCTACAATGAGCAGTTCTTC. Protein sequence: CASSLGPSGGAYNEQFF.

The chain uses TRBV19 and TRBJ2-7; the D is unclear. Germline CDR1 LNHDA, CDR2 SQIVND (reference sequence). Trimming cost V 5 bases and J 1 base, with 9 bases left between them. The CDR3 sequence is 13 residues long. In DNA, the CDR3 is TGTGCCAGTAGTCCCCAGCTGTCCTACGAGCAGTACTTC. Translated, it gives CASSPQLSYEQYF.

The sample holds a few counts of this clone. The V gene is TRBV19, the J gene TRBJ1-2; the D gene is possibly TRBD1 (5 bases). CDR3 length equals 15 residues. CDR1 and CDR2 (germline): LNHDA, SQIVND (reference sequence). Trimming stripped 5 bases from V and 3 bases from J, with 16 bases between. The CDR3 sequence is CASSLRGAGDYGYTF. In nucleotides, the CDR3 is TGTGCCAGTAGTCTTCGAGGGGCAGGTGACTATGGCTACACCTTC.

This chain links TRBV18 with TRBJ1-4, with D possibly being TRBD1 (5 bases). V lost 2 bases, J lost 0 bases, and 13 bases lay in between. The CDR3 has 17 amino acids. From germline, CDR1 is KGHSH and CDR2 LQKENI. CDR3 amino acids: CASSPWARATTNEKLFF. As DNA, the CDR3 is TGTGCCAGCTCACCATGGGCCAGGGCGACAACTAATGAAAAACTGTTTTTT.

V gene TRBV29-1 combines with J gene TRBJ2-3; TRBD1 aligns across 8 bases. This CDR3 has 15 residues. V trimming: 6 bases; J trimming: 3 bases; junction bases outside the gene matches: 11. Germline V gene sequence: CDR1 SQVTM, CDR2 ANQGSEA. The CDR3 DNA is TGCAGCGTCGACGTAACAGGGGGTGGAACAGATACGCAGTATTTT. Protein: CSVDVTGGGTDTQYF.

The chain uses TRBV7-9 and TRBJ1-2; 7 bases fit TRBD1. The V gene's germline CDR1 is SEHNR and CDR2 FQNEAQ (reference sequence). This CDR3 has 15 residues. Trimming cost V 5 bases and J 6 bases; bases outside gene matches: 12. CDR3 nucleotide sequence: TGTGCCAGCAGCCCCCAATCGACAGGGAGTGATGGCTACACCTTC. It translates to CASSPQSTGSDGYTF. Filled out from reference TRBV7-9 and TRBJ1-2, the complete variable domain reads DTGVSQNPRHKITKRGQNVTFRCDPISEHNRLYWYRQTLGQGPEFLTYFQNEAQLEKSRLLSDRFSAERPKGSFSTLEIQRTEQGDSAMYLCASSPQSTGSDGYTFGSGTRLTVV.

The chain combines TRBV28 with TRBJ2-3; D may be TRBD2 (5 bases). CDR3 size: 15 residues. Germline loops: CDR1 MDHEN, CDR2 SYDVKM. Trimming took 3 bases from V and 0 from J, leaving 10 bases between them. The CDR3 region has the DNA TGTGCCAGCAGTTTCTTTGCTAGCAGCACAGATACGCAGTATTTT. Amino acids: CASSFFASSTDTQYF.

The chain links TRBV18 to TRBJ2-7; D uncertain. Germline values: CDR1 KGHSH, CDR2 LQKENI. Trimming left V 2 bases short and J 3 bases short, with 5 bases between. The CDR3 loop spans 12 amino acids. CDR3 protein: CASSPGSYEQYF. The CDR3 nucleotides are TGTGCCAGCTCACCAGGCAGCTACGAGCAGTACTTC.

The chain carries TRBV9 and TRBJ2-3; TRBD2 matches 8 bases. The J segment lost 4 bases and the V segment lost 4 bases, leaving 14 bases of the junction unmatched. Germline values: CDR1 SGDLS, CDR2 YYNGEE. This CDR3 region has 17 residues. CDR3 DNA: TGTGCCAGCAGCCTGGCGGGGCGGGAGGCAAGGGCAGATACGCAGTATTTT. Protein: CASSLAGREARADTQYF.

This clone has a single count. J is TRBJ2-3 and V is TRBV9; no reliable D call. V lost 0 bases to trimming and J lost 1 base, with 12 bases between them. CDR3 size: 16 residues. The germline CDR1 and CDR2 sequences are SGDLS and YYNGEE. In DNA form, the CDR3 reads TGTGCCAGCAGCGTAGGAGTGGGCGGAGGCACAGATACGCAGTATTTT. It specifies CASSVGVGGGTDTQYF.

V and J are TRBV6-1 and TRBJ1-2; D ambiguous. There are 17 residues in the CDR3. Per germline, CDR1 MNHNS and CDR2 SASEGT. V was cut by 0 bases and J by 5 bases, with 19 bases left in between. This CDR3 is CASSEAEGTTNRYGYTF. CDR3 nucleotide sequence: TGTGCCAGCAGTGAAGCGGAAGGAACCACTAATCGATATGGCTACACCTTC.

The CDR3: CASSVEGHSGNTIYF. CDR3 in DNA: TGTGCCAGCAGCGTAGAGGGCCACTCTGGAAACACCATATATTTT. V gene TRBV9 combines with J gene TRBJ1-3; D is unclear. The germline gives CDR1 SGDLS, CDR2 YYNGEE. V lost 0 bases and J lost 0, with 7 bases in between. CDR3 length equals 15 residues.

This sequence joins TRBV5-1 and TRBJ1-6; no firm D call. V lost 1 base to trimming and J lost 7 bases, with 6 bases between them. This CDR3 is built from 13 residues. Germline V gene lookup returns CDR1 SGHRS and CDR2 YFSETQ. The CDR3 DNA reads as TGCGCCAGCAGCTTGACAGACAATTCACCCCTCCACTTT. This encodes CASSLTDNSPLHF.

The chain combines TRBV28 with TRBJ1-6, with D possibly TRBD1 on 5 matching bases. The CDR3 loop spans 16 amino acids. Germline V gene sequence: CDR1 MDHEN, CDR2 SYDVKM. Trimming left V 6 bases short and J 5 bases short, with 17 bases between. CDR3 residues: CASSDGRTGDNSPLHF. The CDR3 DNA reads TGTGCCAGCAGCGACGGAAGAACAGGCGATAATTCACCCCTCCACTTT.

J is TRBJ2-2 and V is TRBV2; 8 nucleotides line up with TRBD2. There are 18 residues in the CDR3. With V trimmed by 1 base and J by 2 bases, 9 bases remained unmatched. From germline, CDR1 is SNHLY and CDR2 FYNNEI. The CDR3 bases are TGTGCCAGCAGTGAAGGTCCCCCAGCGGGGGTCAACACCGGGGAGCTGTTTTTT. It yields the protein CASSEGPPAGVNTGELFF.

This clone came up a few times. The chain combines TRBV27 with TRBJ1-2; 7 positions match TRBD1. This CDR3 spans 14 amino acids. Germline values: CDR1 MNHEY, CDR2 SMNVEV (reference sequence). Germline trimming cut 8 bases from V and 6 bases from J; bases unmatched to any gene: 12. DNA of the CDR3: TGTGCCAGCTCAGGGGGAAGGCGGGCCGATGGCTACACCTTC. This encodes CASSGGRRADGYTF.

The V gene is TRBV7-9, the J gene TRBJ2-1; D is possibly TRBD1 or TRBD2 (6 bases each). CDR3 length equals 14 residues. Trimming pared 5 bases from V and 3 bases from J, leaving 11 bases between. Germline-derived CDR1 and CDR2 are SEHNR and FQNEAQ (reference sequence). CDR3 DNA: TGTGCCAGCAGCGGCCGGGGGCGCTACAATGAGCAGTTCTTC. Amino acids: CASSGRGRYNEQFF.

The CDR3 loop reads CASSPGRAPDTQYF. The DNA for the CDR3 is TGTGCCAGCTCACCAGGAAGGGCCCCAGATACGCAGTATTTT. The chain uses TRBV18 and TRBJ2-3, with D unclear. The germline V gene encodes CDR1 KGHSH and CDR2 LQKENI. This CDR3 is 14 amino acids long. The germline V and J ends were trimmed by 2 bases and 4 bases, with 10 bases remaining between them.

This clone turned up a few times. This chain joins TRBV27 and TRBJ1-6; D uncertain. Germline lookup yields CDR1 MNHEY and CDR2 SMNVEV (reference sequence). The CDR3 contains 13 residues. The germline V and J ends were trimmed by 10 bases and 7 bases, with 14 bases remaining between them. This CDR3 reads CATSGYRNSPLHF. DNA for the CDR3: TGTGCCACCTCGGGTTATCGGAATTCACCCCTCCACTTT.

The chain employs TRBV5-6 and TRBJ1-2; D possibly corresponds to TRBD1 (5 bases). The CDR3 covers 14 residues. Germline values: CDR1 SGHDT, CDR2 YYEEEE. The V and J ends lost 4 bases and 1 base respectively, with 11 bases between them. The CDR3 sequence is CASSLQELNYGYTF. The CDR3 DNA sequence: TGTGCCAGCAGCCTACAGGAGCTTAACTATGGCTACACCTTC.